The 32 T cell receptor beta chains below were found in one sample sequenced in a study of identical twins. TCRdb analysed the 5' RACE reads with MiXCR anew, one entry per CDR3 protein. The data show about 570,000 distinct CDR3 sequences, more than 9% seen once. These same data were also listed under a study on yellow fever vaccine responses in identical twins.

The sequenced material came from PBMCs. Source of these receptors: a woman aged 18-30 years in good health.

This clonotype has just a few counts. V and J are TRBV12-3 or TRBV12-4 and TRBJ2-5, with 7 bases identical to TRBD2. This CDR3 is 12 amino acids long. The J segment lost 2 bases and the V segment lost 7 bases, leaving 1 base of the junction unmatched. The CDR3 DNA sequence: TGTGCCAGCACAGCGGGGCAAGAGACCCAGTACTTC. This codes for CASTAGQETQYF.

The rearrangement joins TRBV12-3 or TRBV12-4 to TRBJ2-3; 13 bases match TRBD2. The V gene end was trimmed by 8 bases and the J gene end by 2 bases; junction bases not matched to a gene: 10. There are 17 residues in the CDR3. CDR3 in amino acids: CASCSGLAGAHTDTQYF. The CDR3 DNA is TGTGCCAGCTGCTCTGGACTAGCGGGGGCCCACACAGATACGCAGTATTTT.

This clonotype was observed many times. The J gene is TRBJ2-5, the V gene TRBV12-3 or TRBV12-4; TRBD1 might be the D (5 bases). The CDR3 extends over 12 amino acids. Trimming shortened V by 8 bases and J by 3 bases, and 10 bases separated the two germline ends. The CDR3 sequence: CASGEGEETQYF. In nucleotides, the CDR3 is TGTGCCAGCGGGGAAGGGGAAGAGACCCAGTACTTC.

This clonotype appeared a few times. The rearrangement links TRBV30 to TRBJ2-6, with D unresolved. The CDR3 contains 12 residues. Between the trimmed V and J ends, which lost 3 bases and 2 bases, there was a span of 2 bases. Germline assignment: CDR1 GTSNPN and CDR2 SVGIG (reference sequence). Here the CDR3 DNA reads TGTGCCTGGAGCCCTGGGGCCAACGTCCTGACTTTC. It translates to CAWSPGANVLTF.

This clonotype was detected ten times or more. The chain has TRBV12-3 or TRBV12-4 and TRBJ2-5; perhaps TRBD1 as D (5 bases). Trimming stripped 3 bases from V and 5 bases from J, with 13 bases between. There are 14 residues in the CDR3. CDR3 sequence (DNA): TGTGCCAGCAGTTTTGGGGCCCTCCGGGAGACCCAGTACTTC. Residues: CASSFGALRETQYF.

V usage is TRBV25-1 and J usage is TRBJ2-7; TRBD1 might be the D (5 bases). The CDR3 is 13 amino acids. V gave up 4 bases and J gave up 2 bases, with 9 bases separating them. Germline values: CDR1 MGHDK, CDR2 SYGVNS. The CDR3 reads CASSVRAAYEQYF. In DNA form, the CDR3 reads TGTGCCAGCAGTGTCAGGGCTGCCTACGAGCAGTACTTC.

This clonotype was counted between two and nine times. As DNA, the CDR3 is TGTGCCAGCCAGGGACTGAGCAACTATGGCTACACCTTC. This gives the protein CASQGLSNYGYTF. The chain combines TRBV2 with TRBJ1-2, with D tentatively TRBD1 (5 bases). The V end was cut by 8 bases, the J end by 2 bases, with 12 bases between. The length of the CDR3 is 13 residues. Germline lookup yields CDR1 SNHLY and CDR2 FYNNEI.

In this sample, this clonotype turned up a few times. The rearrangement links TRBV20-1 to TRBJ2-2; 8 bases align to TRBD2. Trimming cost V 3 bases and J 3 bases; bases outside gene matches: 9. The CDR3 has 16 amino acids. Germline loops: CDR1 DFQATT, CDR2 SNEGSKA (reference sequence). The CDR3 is CSARAGELADTGELFF. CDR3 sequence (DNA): TGCAGTGCTAGGGCAGGGGAACTAGCGGACACCGGGGAGCTGTTTTTT.

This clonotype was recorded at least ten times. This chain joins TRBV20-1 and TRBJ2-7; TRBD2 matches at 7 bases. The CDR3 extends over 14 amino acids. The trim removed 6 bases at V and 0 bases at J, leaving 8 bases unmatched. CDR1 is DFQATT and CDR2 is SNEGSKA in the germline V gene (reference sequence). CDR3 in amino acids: CSALLASSSYEQYF. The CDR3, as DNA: TGCAGTGCCTTACTAGCGTCCTCCTCCTACGAGCAGTACTTC.

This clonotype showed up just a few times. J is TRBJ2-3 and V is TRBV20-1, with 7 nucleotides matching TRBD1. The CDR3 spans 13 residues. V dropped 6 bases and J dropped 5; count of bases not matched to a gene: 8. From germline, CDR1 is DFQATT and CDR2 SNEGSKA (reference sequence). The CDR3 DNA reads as TGCAGTGCCGCCGACAGGGTGGGAGATACGCAGTATTTT. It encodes CSAADRVGDTQYF.

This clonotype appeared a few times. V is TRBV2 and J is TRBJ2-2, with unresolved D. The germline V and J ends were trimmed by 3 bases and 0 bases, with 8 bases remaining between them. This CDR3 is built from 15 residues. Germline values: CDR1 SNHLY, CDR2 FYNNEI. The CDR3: CASSDETPNTGELFF. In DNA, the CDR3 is TGTGCCAGCAGTGATGAGACACCGAACACCGGGGAGCTGTTTTTT.

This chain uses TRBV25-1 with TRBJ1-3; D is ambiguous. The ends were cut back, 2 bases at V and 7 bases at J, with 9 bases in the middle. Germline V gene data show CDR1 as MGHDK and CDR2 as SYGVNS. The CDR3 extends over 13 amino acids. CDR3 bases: TGTGCCAGCAGTGAAGGCATCGTGAACACCATATATTTT. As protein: CASSEGIVNTIYF.

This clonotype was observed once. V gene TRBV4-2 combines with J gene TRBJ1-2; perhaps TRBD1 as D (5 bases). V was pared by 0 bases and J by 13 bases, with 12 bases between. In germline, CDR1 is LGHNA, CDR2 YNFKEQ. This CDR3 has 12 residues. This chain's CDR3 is CASSQDRDLLTF. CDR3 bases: TGTGCCAGCAGCCAAGATCGGGACCTCCTCACCTTC.

The CDR3: CSANQGLVYEQYF. The CDR3 DNA sequence: TGCAGTGCTAATCAGGGGTTAGTGTACGAGCAGTACTTC. This rearrangement joins TRBV20-1 to TRBJ2-7; D is perhaps TRBD1 (6 bases). The germline gives CDR1 DFQATT, CDR2 SNEGSKA (reference sequence). The ends were cut back, 4 bases at V and 4 bases at J, with 14 bases in the middle. This CDR3 is 13 amino acids long.

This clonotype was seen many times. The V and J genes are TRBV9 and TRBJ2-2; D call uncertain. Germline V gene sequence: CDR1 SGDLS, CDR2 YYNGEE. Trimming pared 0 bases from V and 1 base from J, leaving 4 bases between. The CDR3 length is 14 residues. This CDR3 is CASSVGGNTGELFF. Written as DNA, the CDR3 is TGTGCCAGCAGCGTAGGGGGGAACACCGGGGAGCTGTTTTTT.

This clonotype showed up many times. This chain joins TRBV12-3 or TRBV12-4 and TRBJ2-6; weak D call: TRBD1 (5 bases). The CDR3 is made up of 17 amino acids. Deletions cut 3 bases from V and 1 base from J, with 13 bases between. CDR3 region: CASSLDPPGSGANVLTF. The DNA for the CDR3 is TGTGCCAGCAGTTTGGACCCTCCAGGGTCTGGGGCCAACGTCCTGACTTTC.

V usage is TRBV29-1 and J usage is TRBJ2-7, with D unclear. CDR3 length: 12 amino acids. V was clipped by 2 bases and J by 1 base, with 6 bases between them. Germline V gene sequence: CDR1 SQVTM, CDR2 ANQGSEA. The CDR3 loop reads CSVEIGSYEQYF. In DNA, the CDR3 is TGCAGCGTTGAAATTGGGTCCTACGAGCAGTACTTC.

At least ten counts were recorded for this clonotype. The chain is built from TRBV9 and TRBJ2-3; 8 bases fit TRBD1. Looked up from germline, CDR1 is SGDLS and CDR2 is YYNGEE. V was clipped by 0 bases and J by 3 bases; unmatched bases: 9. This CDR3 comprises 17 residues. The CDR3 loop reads CASSVEPGGPPTDTQYF. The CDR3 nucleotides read TGTGCCAGCAGCGTAGAACCAGGGGGCCCCCCGACAGATACGCAGTATTTT.

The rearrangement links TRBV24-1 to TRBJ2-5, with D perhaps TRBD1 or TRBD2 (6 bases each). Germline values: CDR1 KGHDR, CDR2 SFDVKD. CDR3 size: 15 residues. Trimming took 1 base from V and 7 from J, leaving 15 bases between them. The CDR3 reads CATSDFGGPGGTQYF. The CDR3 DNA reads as TGTGCCACCAGTGATTTTGGGGGGCCAGGCGGGACCCAGTACTTC.

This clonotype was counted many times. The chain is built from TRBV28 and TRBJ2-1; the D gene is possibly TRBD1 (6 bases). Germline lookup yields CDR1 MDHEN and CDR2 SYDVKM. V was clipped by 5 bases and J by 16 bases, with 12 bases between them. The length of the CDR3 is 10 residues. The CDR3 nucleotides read TGTGCCAGCAGTCCGACAGGTACTTTCTTC. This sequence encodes CASSPTGTFF.

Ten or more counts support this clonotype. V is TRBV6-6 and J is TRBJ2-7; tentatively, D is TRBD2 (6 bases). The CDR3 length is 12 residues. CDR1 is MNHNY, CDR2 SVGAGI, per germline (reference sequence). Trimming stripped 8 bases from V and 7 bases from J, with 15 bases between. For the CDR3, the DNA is TGTGCCAGCGGTCCGGGACTTAAAGAGCAGTACTTC. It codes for CASGPGLKEQYF.

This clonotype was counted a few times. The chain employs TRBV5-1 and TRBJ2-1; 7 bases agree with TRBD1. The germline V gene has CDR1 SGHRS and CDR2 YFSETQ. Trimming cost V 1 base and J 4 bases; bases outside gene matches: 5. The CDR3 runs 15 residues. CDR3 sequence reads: CASSLSGTDYNEQFF. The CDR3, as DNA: TGCGCCAGCAGCTTGTCCGGGACAGATTACAATGAGCAGTTCTTC.

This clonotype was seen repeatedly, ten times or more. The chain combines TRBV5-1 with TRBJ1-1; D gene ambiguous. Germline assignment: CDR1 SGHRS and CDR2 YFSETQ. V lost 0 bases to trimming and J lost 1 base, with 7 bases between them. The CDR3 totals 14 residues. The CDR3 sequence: CASSLASGNTEAFF. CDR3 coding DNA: TGCGCCAGCAGCTTGGCATCTGGGAACACTGAAGCTTTCTTT.

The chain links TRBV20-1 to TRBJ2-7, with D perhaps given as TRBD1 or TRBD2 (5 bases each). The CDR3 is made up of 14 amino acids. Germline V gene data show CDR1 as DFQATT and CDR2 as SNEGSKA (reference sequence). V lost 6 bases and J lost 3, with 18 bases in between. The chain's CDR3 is CSATGTRTHYEQYF. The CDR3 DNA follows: TGCAGTGCCACCGGGACCCGGACTCACTACGAGCAGTACTTC.

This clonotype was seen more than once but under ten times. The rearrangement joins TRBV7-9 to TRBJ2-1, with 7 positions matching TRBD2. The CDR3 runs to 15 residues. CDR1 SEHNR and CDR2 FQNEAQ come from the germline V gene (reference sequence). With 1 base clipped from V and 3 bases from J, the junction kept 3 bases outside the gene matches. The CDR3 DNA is TGTGCCAGCAGCTTAGGCGGGAGTGGCTACAATGAGCAGTTCTTC. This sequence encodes CASSLGGSGYNEQFF.

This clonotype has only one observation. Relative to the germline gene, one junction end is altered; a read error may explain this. CDR3 nucleotides: TGTGCCACCAGCCTCCGGAGAGGGAACACCGGGGAGCTGTTTTTT. Encoded protein: CATSLRRGNTGELFF. The chain uses TRBV3-1 and TRBJ2-2; D ambiguous. The CDR3 covers 15 residues. Germline lookup yields CDR1 LGHDT and CDR2 YNNKEL (reference sequence).

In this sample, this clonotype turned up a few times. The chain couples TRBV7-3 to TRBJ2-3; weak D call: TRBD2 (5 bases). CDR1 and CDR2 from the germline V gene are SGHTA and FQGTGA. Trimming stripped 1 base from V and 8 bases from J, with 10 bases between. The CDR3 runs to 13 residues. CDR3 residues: CASSLIRRGTQYF. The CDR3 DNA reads TGTGCCAGCAGCTTAATACGCCGGGGTACGCAGTATTTT.

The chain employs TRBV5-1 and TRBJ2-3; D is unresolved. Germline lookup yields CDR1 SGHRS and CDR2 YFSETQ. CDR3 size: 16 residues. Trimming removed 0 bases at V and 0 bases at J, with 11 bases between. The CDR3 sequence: CASSLAVGSSTDTQYF. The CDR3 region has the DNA TGCGCCAGCAGCTTGGCCGTGGGATCTAGCACAGATACGCAGTATTTT.

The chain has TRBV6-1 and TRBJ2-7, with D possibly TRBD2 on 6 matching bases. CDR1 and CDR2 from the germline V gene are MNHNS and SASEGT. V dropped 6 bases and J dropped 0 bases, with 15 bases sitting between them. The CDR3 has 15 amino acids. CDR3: CASRPLEGSSYEQYF. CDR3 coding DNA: TGTGCCAGCAGGCCGTTGGAGGGAAGCTCCTACGAGCAGTACTTC.

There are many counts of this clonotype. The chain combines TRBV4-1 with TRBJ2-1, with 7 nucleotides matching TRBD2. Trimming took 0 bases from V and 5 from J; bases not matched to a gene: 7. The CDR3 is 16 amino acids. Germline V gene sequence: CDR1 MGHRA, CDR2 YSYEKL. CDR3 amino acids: CASSQDPGLGDNEQFF. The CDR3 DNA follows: TGCGCCAGCAGCCAAGATCCAGGACTAGGGGACAATGAGCAGTTCTTC.

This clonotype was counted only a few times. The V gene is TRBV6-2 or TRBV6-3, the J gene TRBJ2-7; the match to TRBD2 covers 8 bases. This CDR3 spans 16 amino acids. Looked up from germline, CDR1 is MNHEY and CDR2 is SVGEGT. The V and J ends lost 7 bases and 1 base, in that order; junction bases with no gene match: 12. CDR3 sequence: CASTKNLAGRSYEQYF. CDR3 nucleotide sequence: TGTGCCAGCACGAAGAACTTAGCGGGACGGTCCTACGAGCAGTACTTC.

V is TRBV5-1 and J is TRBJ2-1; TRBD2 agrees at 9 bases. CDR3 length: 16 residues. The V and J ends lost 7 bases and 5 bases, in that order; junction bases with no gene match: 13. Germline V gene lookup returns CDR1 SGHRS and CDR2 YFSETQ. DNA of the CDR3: TGCGCCAGCTCCCAAACGGCTAGCGGGATAGACAATGAGCAGTTCTTC. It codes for CASSQTASGIDNEQFF.